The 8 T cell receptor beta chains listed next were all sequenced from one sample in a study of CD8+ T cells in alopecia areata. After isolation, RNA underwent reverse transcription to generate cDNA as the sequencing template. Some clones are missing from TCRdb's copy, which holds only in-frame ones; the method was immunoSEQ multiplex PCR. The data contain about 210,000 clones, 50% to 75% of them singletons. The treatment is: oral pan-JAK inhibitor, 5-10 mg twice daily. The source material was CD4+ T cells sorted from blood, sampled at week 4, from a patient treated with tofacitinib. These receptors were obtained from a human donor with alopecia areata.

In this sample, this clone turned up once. The CDR3 reads CASGTSGGANEQFF. DNA for the CDR3: TGTGCCAGTGGGACTAGCGGGGGGGCCAATGAGCAGTTCTTC. The V and J genes are TRBV19 and TRBJ2-1, with TRBD2 matching 16 bases. CDR3 size: 14 residues. The germline gives CDR1 LNHDA, CDR2 SQIVND (reference sequence). V trimming: 8 bases; J trimming: 6 bases; junction bases outside the gene matches: 1.

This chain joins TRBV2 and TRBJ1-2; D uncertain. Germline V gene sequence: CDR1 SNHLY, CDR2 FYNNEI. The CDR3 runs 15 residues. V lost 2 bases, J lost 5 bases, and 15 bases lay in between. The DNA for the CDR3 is TGTGCCAGCAGTGAATGGGAGACCTTTGAATATGGCTACACCTTC. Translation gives CASSEWETFEYGYTF.

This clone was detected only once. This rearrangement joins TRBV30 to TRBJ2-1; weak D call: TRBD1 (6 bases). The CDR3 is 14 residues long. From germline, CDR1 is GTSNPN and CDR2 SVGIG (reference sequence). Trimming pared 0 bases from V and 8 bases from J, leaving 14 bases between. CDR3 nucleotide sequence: TGTGCCTGGAGTGTACGTTTGGGGGCGGATGAGCAGTTCTTC. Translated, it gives CAWSVRLGADEQFF.

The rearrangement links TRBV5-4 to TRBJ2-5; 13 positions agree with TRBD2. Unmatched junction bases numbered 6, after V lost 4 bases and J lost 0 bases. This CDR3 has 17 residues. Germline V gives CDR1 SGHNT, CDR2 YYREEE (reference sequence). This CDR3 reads CASSAGTSGANQETQYF. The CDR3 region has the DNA TGTGCCAGCAGCGCCGGGACTAGCGGGGCAAACCAAGAGACCCAGTACTTC.

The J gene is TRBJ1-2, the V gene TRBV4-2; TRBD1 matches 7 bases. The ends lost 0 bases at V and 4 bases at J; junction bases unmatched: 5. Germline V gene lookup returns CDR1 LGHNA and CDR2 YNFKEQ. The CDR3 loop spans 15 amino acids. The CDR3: CASSQDRQGSYGYTF. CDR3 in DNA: TGTGCCAGCAGCCAAGATAGACAGGGATCCTATGGCTACACCTTC.

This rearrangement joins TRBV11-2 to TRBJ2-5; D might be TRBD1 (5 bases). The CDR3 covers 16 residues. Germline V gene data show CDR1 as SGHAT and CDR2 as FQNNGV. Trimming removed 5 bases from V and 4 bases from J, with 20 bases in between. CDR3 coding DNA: TGTGCCAGCAGCCTCAAGCTAGGGGCTAACAGAGAGACCCAGTACTTC. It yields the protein CASSLKLGANRETQYF.

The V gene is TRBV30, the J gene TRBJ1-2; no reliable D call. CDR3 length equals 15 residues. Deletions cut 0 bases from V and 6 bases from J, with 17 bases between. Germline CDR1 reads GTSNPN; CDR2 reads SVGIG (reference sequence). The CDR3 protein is CAWSVSPAGLHGYTF. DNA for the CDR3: TGTGCCTGGAGTGTAAGCCCGGCCGGTCTCCATGGCTACACCTTC.

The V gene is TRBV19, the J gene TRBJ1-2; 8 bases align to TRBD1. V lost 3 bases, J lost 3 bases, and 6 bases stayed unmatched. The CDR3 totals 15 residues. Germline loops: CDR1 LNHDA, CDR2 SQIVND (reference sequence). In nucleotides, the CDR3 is TGTGCCAGTAGTATCCGGGGACAGGAGTACTATGGCTACACCTTC. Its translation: CASSIRGQEYYGYTF.